Here is one T cell receptor (beta chain) with its context. The PCR made use of 60 Vbeta and 13 Jbeta primers. Assay used: immunoSEQ multiplex PCR; TCRdb lists only in-frame clones, some missing. This sample's table has roughly 120,000 clones. This entry is derived from a study of cytomegalovirus exposure and HLA in healthy donors. In germline, CDR1 is SGHDN, CDR2 FVKESK. The length of the CDR3 is 15 residues. Trimming stripped 0 bases from V and 6 bases from J, with 9 bases between. The TCR sequence derives from a man between 18 and 29 years old in good health and CMV-seronegative. Sequencing used PBMCs. This chain uses TRBV14 with TRBJ1-6; D unclear. The CDR3 sequence: CASSQDITANSPLHF. In nucleotides, the CDR3 is TGTGCCAGCAGCCAAGATATAACAGCTAATTCACCCCTCCACTTT.